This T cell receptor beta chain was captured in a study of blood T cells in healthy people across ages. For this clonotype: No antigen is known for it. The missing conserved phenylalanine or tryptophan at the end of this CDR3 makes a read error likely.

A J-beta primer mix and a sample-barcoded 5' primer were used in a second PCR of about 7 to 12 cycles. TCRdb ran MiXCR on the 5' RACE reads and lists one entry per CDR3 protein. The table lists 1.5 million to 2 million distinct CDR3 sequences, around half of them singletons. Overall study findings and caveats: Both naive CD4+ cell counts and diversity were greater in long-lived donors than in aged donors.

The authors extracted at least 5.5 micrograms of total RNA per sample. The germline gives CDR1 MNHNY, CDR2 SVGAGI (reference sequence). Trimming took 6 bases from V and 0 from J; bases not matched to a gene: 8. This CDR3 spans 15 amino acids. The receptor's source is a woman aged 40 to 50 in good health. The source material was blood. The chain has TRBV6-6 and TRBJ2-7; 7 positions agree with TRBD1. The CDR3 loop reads CASRIKQGSSYEQYL. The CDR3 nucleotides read TGTGCCAGCAGGATAAAACAGGGGAGCTCCTACGAGCAGTACTTG.